The 25 T cell receptor beta chains below come from one sample, sequenced in a study of immune evolution from preneoplasia to lung adenocarcinoma. The table came from immunoSEQ multiplex PCR; TCRdb's copy has only in-frame clones and leaves some out. The table has approximately 8,800 clones, approximately 80% seen once. Material: FFPE lung adenocarcinoma in situ tissue. These receptors were obtained from a person aged 70 to 80 with lung adenocarcinoma.

This clone has just one count. V is TRBV29-1 and J is TRBJ2-7, with D perhaps matching TRBD2 (5 bases). Germline V gene sequence: CDR1 SQVTM, CDR2 ANQGSEA. The CDR3 has 14 residues. V gave up 4 bases and J gave up 0 bases, with 13 bases separating them. The CDR3 here is CSVVATESSYEQYF. The CDR3 DNA follows: TGCAGCGTTGTAGCGACTGAGAGCTCCTACGAGCAGTACTTC.

This chain joins TRBV29-1 and TRBJ2-1; D may be TRBD2 (5 bases). Germline V gene data show CDR1 as SQVTM and CDR2 as ANQGSEA. Trimming took 5 bases from V and 9 from J, leaving 11 bases between them. The CDR3 length is 11 residues. CDR3 coding DNA: TGCAGCGTTCAAGGGAGCGGTGAGCAGTTCTTC. This translates into CSVQGSGEQFF.

The chain joins TRBV11-2 to TRBJ1-4; no firm D call. CDR3 length equals 16 residues. Per the germline V gene, CDR1 is SGHAT and CDR2 is FQNNGV. V lost 2 bases to trimming and J lost 9 bases, with 19 bases between them. Here the CDR3 reads CASSLNRPGFQQKLFF. The CDR3 region has the DNA TGTGCCAGCAGCTTAAATCGTCCGGGGTTCCAGCAAAAACTGTTTTTT.

The chain has TRBV6-5 and TRBJ2-1; 11 nucleotides agree with TRBD2. The germline gives CDR1 MNHEY, CDR2 SVGAGI. The CDR3 spans 15 residues. V dropped 6 bases and J dropped 9; count of bases not matched to a gene: 10. CDR3 DNA sequence: TGTGCCAGCAGGCGTCTAGCGGGGGGTTTAGGTGAGCAGTTCTTC. Its protein product is CASRRLAGGLGEQFF.

This clone was seen only a few times. J is TRBJ1-5 and V is TRBV7-6; D unclear. Germline loops: CDR1 SGHVS, CDR2 FNYEAQ. The CDR3 totals 15 residues. Trimming removed 4 bases from V and 3 bases from J, with 13 bases in between. The CDR3 protein is CASSSSIGSNQPQHF. The CDR3 DNA sequence: TGTGCCAGCAGCTCCTCAATTGGTTCCAATCAGCCCCAGCATTTT.

This clone was observed a handful of times. The chain is built from TRBV18 and TRBJ2-7, with 7 bases fitting TRBD1. The CDR3 contains 14 residues. Germline V CDR1 and CDR2: KGHSH, LQKENI. V gave up 0 bases and J gave up 5 bases; unmatched junction bases: 4. CDR3 nucleotide sequence: TGTGCCAGCTCACCACCGACAGGGTCCGACGAGCAGTACTTC. It specifies CASSPPTGSDEQYF. Filled out from reference TRBV18 and TRBJ2-7, the complete variable domain reads NAGVMQNPRHLVRRRGQEARLRCSPMKGHSHVYWYRQLPEEGLKFMVYLQKENIIDESGMPKERFSAEFPKEGPSILRIQQVVRGDSAAYFCASSPPTGSDEQYFGPGTRLTVT.

This clone was detected once. The chain has TRBV20-1 and TRBJ2-5; D tentatively fits TRBD1 or TRBD2 (5 bases each). The CDR3 runs 10 residues. Per germline, CDR1 DFQATT and CDR2 SNEGSKA (reference sequence). V lost 7 bases, J lost 9 bases, and 12 bases lay in between. This CDR3 reads CSDRRIPQYF. The CDR3 DNA is TGCAGTGACAGGAGGATTCCCCAGTACTTC.

The chain links TRBV10-3 to TRBJ1-1; 9 nucleotides match TRBD1. The J segment lost 0 bases and the V segment lost 6 bases, leaving 5 bases of the junction unmatched. The CDR3 runs to 15 residues. Germline CDR1 and CDR2: ENHRY and SYGVKD. CDR3 nucleotides: TGTGCCATCAGGGGACAGGGAAGGTTGAACACTGAAGCTTTCTTT. It codes for CAIRGQGRLNTEAFF.

The CDR3: CASSEGTGSNQPQHF. As DNA, the CDR3 is TGTGCCAGCAGTGAAGGGACAGGGAGCAATCAGCCCCAGCATTTT. V is TRBV2 and J is TRBJ1-5, with TRBD1 matching 8 bases. Germline lookup yields CDR1 SNHLY and CDR2 FYNNEI. V shed 1 base and J 1 base; nucleotides not matched to a gene: 0. The CDR3 is 15 residues long.

This chain uses TRBV30 with TRBJ2-1, with 7 bases that match TRBD2. The CDR3 is made up of 15 amino acids. Germline lookup yields CDR1 GTSNPN and CDR2 SVGIG (reference sequence). The J segment lost 7 bases and the V segment lost 4 bases, leaving 13 bases of the junction unmatched. In DNA form, the CDR3 reads TGTGCCTGGACCACGTTGGGCGGGAGTTATAATGAGCAGTTCTTC. Translation: CAWTTLGGSYNEQFF.

This clone was detected only once. The rearrangement links TRBV4-1 to TRBJ1-4; 8 bases are a match to TRBD1. Germline V gene lookup returns CDR1 MGHRA and CDR2 YSYEKL. The CDR3 contains 17 residues. Losses at the gene ends were 5 bases for V and 2 bases for J; bases not matched to a gene: 10. This CDR3 is CASSARTGFATNEKLFF. CDR3 bases: TGCGCCAGCAGCGCCCGGACAGGGTTCGCGACTAATGAAAAACTGTTTTTT.

The chain couples TRBV7-8 to TRBJ1-2; possibly TRBD1 for D (6 bases). CDR1 is SGHVS, CDR2 FQNEAQ, per germline. The CDR3 length is 18 residues. V was clipped by 4 bases and J by 3 bases, with 24 bases between them. The CDR3 bases are TGTGCCAGCAGCTCCTTACAATCACTTCGGGACACACACTATGGCTACACCTTC. The encoded protein is CASSSLQSLRDTHYGYTF.

CDR3 nucleotides: TGCGCCAGCAGCTTGGGTGCTGGCACTGAAGCTTTCTTT. Protein sequence: CASSLGAGTEAFF. The chain couples TRBV5-1 to TRBJ1-1; D gene unclear. The CDR3 consists of 13 residues. Germline V gene sequence: CDR1 SGHRS, CDR2 YFSETQ. V lost 0 bases to trimming and J lost 4 bases, with 7 bases between them.

The rearrangement links TRBV4-1 to TRBJ1-6; weak D call: TRBD1 (5 bases). V lost 1 base and J 8 bases, leaving 15 bases between the germline ends. The CDR3 consists of 16 residues. Germline V gene data show CDR1 as MGHRA and CDR2 as YSYEKL. As DNA, the CDR3 is TGCGCCAGCAGCCAAGGCGATGGGACTTCGCATTCACCCCTCCACTTT. Amino acids: CASSQGDGTSHSPLHF.

The chain couples TRBV21-1 to TRBJ2-1; TRBD1, as called in the table, went unchecked against the DNA. TRBV21-1 is a pseudogene segment. This CDR3 is 17 amino acids long. CDR3 protein: CASSKEIADSSYNEQFF. Written as DNA, the CDR3 is TGTGCCAGCAGCAAAGAAATAGCCGACAGCTCCTACAATGAGCAGTTCTTC.

The chain uses TRBV18 and TRBJ2-2; 11 bases are a match to TRBD2. The length of the CDR3 is 16 residues. Germline V gene lookup returns CDR1 KGHSH and CDR2 LQKENI. Losses at the gene ends were 0 bases for V and 6 bases for J; bases not matched to a gene: 3. The CDR3 nucleotides are TGTGCCAGCTCACCACCAATAGCGGGAGGGCCCGGGGAGCTGTTTTTT. Translating it yields CASSPPIAGGPGELFF.

In this sample, this clone turned up a few times. The rearrangement uses TRBV5-8 and TRBJ1-2; possibly TRBD1 for D (5 bases). V lost 6 bases to trimming and J lost 0 bases, with 18 bases between them. The CDR3 runs to 16 residues. In germline, CDR1 is SGHTS, CDR2 YDEGEE. In DNA, the CDR3 is TGTGCCAGCATCATCCCCCGGGACCACTCTAACTATGGCTACACCTTC. Its protein product is CASIIPRDHSNYGYTF. Full variable domain (outside the CDR3, taken from reference TRBV5-8 and TRBJ1-2): EAGVTQSPTHLIKTRGQQATLRCSPISGHTSVYWYQQALGLGLQFLLWYDEGEERNRGNFPPRFSGRQFPNYSSELNVNALELEDSALYLCASIIPRDHSNYGYTFGSGTRLTVV.

The CDR3, as DNA: TGTGCCAGCAGCTTAAAGTCAGGGTACTACGAGCAGTACTTC. Protein product: CASSLKSGYYEQYF. The chain combines TRBV7-8 with TRBJ2-5; weak D call: TRBD1 (5 bases). The DNA end lines up better with TRBJ2-7; the J call may be wrong. Germline V CDR1 and CDR2: SGHVS, FQNEAQ. The CDR3 length is 14 residues.

The chain has TRBV5-6 and TRBJ1-1, with unresolved D. Per the germline V gene, CDR1 is SGHDT and CDR2 is YYEEEE. V gave up 5 bases and J gave up 1 base, with 9 bases separating them. The CDR3 totals 13 residues. The DNA of the CDR3 is TGTGCCAGCAGAGCGGGATCGAACACTGAAGCTTTCTTT. Translated, it gives CASRAGSNTEAFF.

The chain uses TRBV5-1 and TRBJ1-1; unclear D gene. The V and J ends lost 7 bases and 3 bases respectively, with 10 bases between them. CDR3 length: 12 amino acids. Germline CDR1 reads SGHRS; CDR2 reads YFSETQ. The CDR3 bases are TGCGCCAGCGGCCTACAAGACACTGAAGCTTTCTTT. This translates into CASGLQDTEAFF.

The sample holds a few counts of this clone. The V call is TRBV28, the J call TRBJ1-2, with D maybe TRBD1 (6 bases). This CDR3 spans 15 amino acids. V gave up 3 bases and J gave up 5 bases, with 16 bases separating them. Germline CDR1 reads MDHEN; CDR2 reads SYDVKM. The CDR3 here is CASSFPEGGDYGYTF. The CDR3 coding sequence is TGTGCCAGCAGTTTCCCCGAAGGGGGAGATTATGGCTACACCTTC.

The V gene is TRBV11-2, the J gene TRBJ2-3; 15 nucleotides line up with TRBD2. CDR3 length: 16 amino acids. The J segment lost 11 bases and the V segment lost 4 bases, leaving 10 bases of the junction unmatched. Germline V gives CDR1 SGHAT, CDR2 FQNNGV. The CDR3 DNA sequence: TGTGCCAGCAGCTCCCGGACTAGCGGGAGGGGGGAGGGGCAGTATTTT. As protein: CASSSRTSGRGEGQYF.

The rearrangement joins TRBV5-4 to TRBJ1-6, with TRBD1 as a possible D gene (5 bases). The CDR3 has 16 residues. Looked up from germline, CDR1 is SGHNT and CDR2 is YYREEE (reference sequence). V lost 0 bases to trimming and J lost 5 bases, with 12 bases between them. This chain's CDR3 is CASSLGGRQNNSPLHF. Here the CDR3 DNA reads TGTGCCAGCAGCTTGGGGGGACGGCAAAATAATTCACCCCTCCACTTT.

This chain joins TRBV28 and TRBJ2-2; either TRBD1 or TRBD2 may supply D (5 bases each). Germline V gives CDR1 MDHEN, CDR2 SYDVKM. The CDR3 has 15 amino acids. Trimming removed 1 base at V and 7 bases at J, with 13 bases between. CDR3 amino acids: CASSLLGTGSGELFF. The CDR3 DNA follows: TGTGCCAGCAGTTTATTAGGGACGGGTAGCGGGGAGCTGTTTTTT. The whole variable domain, remainder taken from reference TRBV28 and TRBJ2-2, is DVKVTQSSRYLVKRTGEKVFLECVQDMDHENMFWYRQDPGLGLRLIYFSYDVKMKEKGDIPEGYSVSREKKERFSLILESASTNQTSMYLCASSLLGTGSGELFFGEGSRLTVL.

The chain is built from TRBV6-1 and TRBJ1-5; possible D gene TRBD1, 5 bases. From germline, CDR1 is MNHNS and CDR2 SASEGT. CDR3 size: 13 residues. Trimming left V 10 bases short and J 6 bases short, with 16 bases between. In DNA, the CDR3 is TGTGCCATCCGCGGGGGTCTAGGTCAGCCCCAGCATTTT. This gives the protein CAIRGGLGQPQHF.